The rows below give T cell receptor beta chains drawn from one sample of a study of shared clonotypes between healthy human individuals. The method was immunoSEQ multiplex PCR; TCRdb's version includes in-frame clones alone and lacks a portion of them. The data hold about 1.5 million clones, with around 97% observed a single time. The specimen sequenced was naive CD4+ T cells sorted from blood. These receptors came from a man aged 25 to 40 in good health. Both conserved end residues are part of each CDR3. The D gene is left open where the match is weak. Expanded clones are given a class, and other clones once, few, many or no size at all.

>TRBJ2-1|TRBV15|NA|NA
TGTGCCACCAGCAGAAGTGAGGGGGAGGCTTATGAGCAGTTCTTC
CATSRSEGEAYEQFF
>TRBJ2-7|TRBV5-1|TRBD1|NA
TGCGCCAACAGCCCCGGGACAGGGGGCGAGCAGTACTTC
CANSPGTGGEQYF
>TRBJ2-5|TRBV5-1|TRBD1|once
TGCGCCAGCAGCGCAACAGGGGGCGAAGAGACCCAGTACTTC
CASSATGGEETQYF
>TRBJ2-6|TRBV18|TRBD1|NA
TGTGCCAGCTCACTTACAATCGAGACAGGGACCTCTGGGGCCAACGTCCTGACTTTC
CASSLTIETGTSGANVLTF
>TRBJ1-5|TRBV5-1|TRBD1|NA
TGCGCCAGCAGCTCAACAGGGGAACAGCCCCAGCATTTT
CASSSTGEQPQHF
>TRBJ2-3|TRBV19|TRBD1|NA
TGTGCCAGTAGCGGACAGGGGGCAAGCACAGATACGCAGTATTTT
CASSGQGASTDTQYF
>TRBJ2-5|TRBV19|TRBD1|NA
TGTGCCATTAGGGACAGGGGGACGGAGACCCAGTACTTC
CAIRDRGTETQYF
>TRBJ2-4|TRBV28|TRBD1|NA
TGTGCCAGCAGTTCCGCCGGGACAGGGGGCCTTCAAAAACATTATCCGAGGTACTTC
CASSSAGTGGLQKHYPRYF
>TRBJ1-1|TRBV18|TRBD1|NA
TGTGCCAGCTCACGGAGGACAGGGACGGACACTGAAGCTTTCTTT
CASSRRTGTDTEAFF
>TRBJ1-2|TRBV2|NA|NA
TGTGCCAGCAGCCGGCAGGCGGTTAACTATGGCTACACCTTC
CASSRQAVNYGYTF
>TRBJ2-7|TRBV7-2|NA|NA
TGTGCCAGCAGCTTAGACAGATACTCCTACGAGCAGTACTTC
CASSLDRYSYEQYF
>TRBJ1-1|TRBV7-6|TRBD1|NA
TGTGCCAGCAGCTCAGTTATGGGACAGGAGAACACTGAAGCTTTCTTT
CASSSVMGQENTEAFF
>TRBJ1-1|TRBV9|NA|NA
TGTGCCAGCAGCGTAGTCGGGGGATGGACTGAAGCTTTCTTT
CASSVVGGWTEAFF
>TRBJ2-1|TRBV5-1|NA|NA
TGCGCGCATGGCTGCTCCTACAATGAGCAGTTCTTC
CAHGCSYNEQFF
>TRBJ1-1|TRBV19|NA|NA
TGTGCCAGTAGTACCGTCGTCTTCAGTGAAGCTTTCTTT
CASSTVVFSEAFF
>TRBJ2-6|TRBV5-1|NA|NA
TGCGCCAGCAGCTTGGAGGGACACTCCCTCGGGGCCAACGTCCTGACTTTC
CASSLEGHSLGANVLTF
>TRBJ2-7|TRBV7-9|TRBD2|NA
TGTGCCAGCAGCTCGACTAGCTGGGCCTACGAGCAGTACTTC
CASSSTSWAYEQYF
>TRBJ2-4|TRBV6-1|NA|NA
TGTGCCAGCAGTGAAGAGTCTCCTCAGTACTTC
CASSEESPQYF
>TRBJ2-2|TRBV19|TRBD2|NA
TGTGCCAGTAGCAGAATGGGGCTAGCGGGAAACACCGGGGAGCTGTTTTTT
CASSRMGLAGNTGELFF
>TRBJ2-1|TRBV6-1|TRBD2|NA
TGTGCCAGCAGTGAAAAACTAGCGGGGGGAGATGAGCAGTTCTTC
CASSEKLAGGDEQFF
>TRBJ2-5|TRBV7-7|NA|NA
TGTGCTAGCAGCTTAACTAGAGGTGGAGAGACCCAGTACTTC
CASSLTRGGETQYF
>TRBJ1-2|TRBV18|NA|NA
TGTGCCAGCTCACTCCGAGGGGGAGGCTACACCTTC
CASSLRGGGYTF
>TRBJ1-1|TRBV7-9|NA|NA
TGTGCCAGCAGCTTTGGGCAAACTGAAGCTTTCTTT
CASSFGQTEAFF
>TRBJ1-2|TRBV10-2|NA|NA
TGCGCCAGCAGTGAGGCCAGCAACTATGGCTACACCTTC
CASSEASNYGYTF
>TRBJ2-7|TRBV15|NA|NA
TGTGCCACCAGCAGAGATGTAGGGGAATACGAGCAGTACTTC
CATSRDVGEYEQYF
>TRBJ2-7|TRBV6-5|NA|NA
TGTGCCAGCAGTTCCTGGGCCGGGAACGAGCAGTACTTC
CASSSWAGNEQYF
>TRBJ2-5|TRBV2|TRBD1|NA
TGTGCCAGCATTGGCCCTCCTCGACAGGGTGGGGGAGAGACCCAGTACTTC
CASIGPPRQGGGETQYF
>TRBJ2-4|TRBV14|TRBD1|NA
TGTGCCAGCAGCCACGAGGGACAGGGGGTTATCATTCAGTACTTC
CASSHEGQGVIIQYF
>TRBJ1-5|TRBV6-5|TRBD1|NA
TGTGCCAGCAGTTCCCTACAGGGGCAGGGGGATCAGCCCCAGCATTTT
CASSSLQGQGDQPQHF
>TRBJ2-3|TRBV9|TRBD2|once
TGTGCCAGCAGCGCCACGCGGGAGAACACAGATACGCAGTATTTT
CASSATRENTDTQYF
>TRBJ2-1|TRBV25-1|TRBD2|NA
TGTGCCAGCAGTGAGGGGGGGGGTTTTTCCTACAATGAGCAGTTCTTC
CASSEGGGFSYNEQFF
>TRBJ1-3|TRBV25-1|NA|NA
TGTGCCAGCAGTGGAACAGGGTCCTTTGACACCATATATTTT
CASSGTGSFDTIYF
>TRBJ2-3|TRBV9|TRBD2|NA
TGTGCCAGCAGCGTAGCTTTTACGGGAGCGGGAACAGATACGCAGTATTTT
CASSVAFTGAGTDTQYF
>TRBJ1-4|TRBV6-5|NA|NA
TGTGCCAGCAGGGCCTCCCCGGACAGAGAAAAACTGTTTTTT
CASRASPDREKLFF
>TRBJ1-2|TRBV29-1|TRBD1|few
TGCAGCGTGGGAATCAGGGGGCAAGGAGGCTACACCTTC
CSVGIRGQGGYTF
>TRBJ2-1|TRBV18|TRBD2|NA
TGTGCCAGCTCACCCGGGACTAGCGGGAGGGGATCCATCTACAATGAGCAGTTCTTC
CASSPGTSGRGSIYNEQFF
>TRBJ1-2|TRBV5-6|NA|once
TGTGCCAGCAGCTTTAACAGGCGAGTGGGTGGCTACACCTTC
CASSFNRRVGGYTF
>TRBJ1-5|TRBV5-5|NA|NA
TGTGCCAGCAGCCCGACGGGCCTAAATCAGCCCCAGCATTTT
CASSPTGLNQPQHF
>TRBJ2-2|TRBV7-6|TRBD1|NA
TGTGCCAGCAGCGCGGGGACAGGGACGGGGGAGCTGTTTTTT
CASSAGTGTGELFF
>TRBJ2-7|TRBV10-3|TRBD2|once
TGTGCCATCACTCGGACTAGCGGGGTCTACGAGCAGTACTTC
CAITRTSGVYEQYF
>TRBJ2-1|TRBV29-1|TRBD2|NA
TGCAGCGTAGCCTATAGCGGGAGGGAGAGGTTTGAGCAGTTCTTC
CSVAYSGRERFEQFF
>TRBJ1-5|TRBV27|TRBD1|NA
TGTGCCAGCAGTTTATATCAGGGGGGGGGATTGAATCAGCCCCAGCATTTT
CASSLYQGGGLNQPQHF
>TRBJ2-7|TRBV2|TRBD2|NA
TGTGCCAGCAGGGCGGGACTAGCGGGAATCTACGAGCAGTACTTC
CASRAGLAGIYEQYF
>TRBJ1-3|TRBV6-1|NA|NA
TGTGCCAGCAGCAGCGGGACACCATTCAACACCATATATTTT
CASSSGTPFNTIYF
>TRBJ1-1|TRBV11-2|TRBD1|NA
TGTGCCAGCAGCTCCCCTAGGGGGCCAGGGAACACTGAAGCTTTCTTT
CASSSPRGPGNTEAFF
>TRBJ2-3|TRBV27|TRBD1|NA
TGTGCCAGCAGTTTATCGGCCACAGGGGCCCGCACAGATACGCAGTATTTT
CASSLSATGARTDTQYF
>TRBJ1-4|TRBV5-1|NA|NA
TGCGCCAGCAGCTTGGCCCCGACGGTAGAAGAAAAACTGTTTTTT
CASSLAPTVEEKLFF
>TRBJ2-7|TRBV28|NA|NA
TGTGCCAGCAGCCCTGGGAGGAGGGCCATTTTGTTCTACGAGCAGTACTTC
CASSPGRRAILFYEQYF
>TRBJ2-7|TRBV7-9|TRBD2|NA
TGTGCCAGCAGCTGGGGCCTGGGCGGGAGGGCCTGGTCCTACGAGCAGTACTTC
CASSWGLGGRAWSYEQYF
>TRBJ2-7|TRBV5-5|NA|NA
TGTGCCAGCAGCTTGGCGGTCCAGGACTCCTACGAGCAGTACTTC
CASSLAVQDSYEQYF
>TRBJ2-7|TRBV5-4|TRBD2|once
TGTGCCAGCAGCTTAGGCGTAGCGGGAGGATCTGAGCAGTACTTC
CASSLGVAGGSEQYF
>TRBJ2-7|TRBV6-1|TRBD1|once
TGTGCCAGCAGTGAAGCGCGGGGATCAAGGACAGGGGGCCTCGAGCAGTACTTC
CASSEARGSRTGGLEQYF
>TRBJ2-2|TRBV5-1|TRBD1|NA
TGCGCCAGCGCAAAACTCGATACAGGGGGCGCGAACACCGGGGAGCTGTTTTTT
CASAKLDTGGANTGELFF
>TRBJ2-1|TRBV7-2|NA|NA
TGTGCCAGCAGCTTAGGGCCATTAACCTACAATGAGCAGTTCTTC
CASSLGPLTYNEQFF
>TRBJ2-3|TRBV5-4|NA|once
TGTGCCAGCAGCCGAATGGGATGGGATACGCAGTATTTT
CASSRMGWDTQYF
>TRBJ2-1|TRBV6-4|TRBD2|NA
TGTGCCAGCAGTGACTACAGCGGGAGACCCTACAATGAGCAGTTCTTC
CASSDYSGRPYNEQFF
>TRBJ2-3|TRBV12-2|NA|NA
TGTGCAAGTCGCTTAGCGGCTAAGGACTACCCGCCGCTTTTAGCGCAGTATTTT
CASRLAAKDYPPLLAQYF
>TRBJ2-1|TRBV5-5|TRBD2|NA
TGTGCCAGCAGCTTGGCGGGGGGACCGGCTTACAATGAGCAGTTCTTC
CASSLAGGPAYNEQFF
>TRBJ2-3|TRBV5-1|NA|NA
TGCGCCAGCAGCCCTCAGCGGCGGGGGCACTTAGATACGCAGTATTTT
CASSPQRRGHLDTQYF
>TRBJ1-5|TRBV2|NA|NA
TGTGCCAGCAGTGAAGCCACTAGCAATCAGCCCCAGCATTTT
CASSEATSNQPQHF